The clone carrying this TCR beta chain was detected only a few times. This specimen comes from a study of blood T cell repertoires in COVID-19. Study summary: Both acute and convalescent COVID-19 samples were obtained from the United States, Italy and Spain. Nucleic acid was either cDNA or gDNA, and it came from T cells, B-cell-depleted T cells, or PBMCs.

Source study methods: Cell counts per sample came from amplifying reference gene primers. Some clones are missing from TCRdb's copy, which holds only in-frame ones; the method was immunoSEQ multiplex PCR. From that table come the V and J calls and clone size; the DNA was used to work out D and trimming. Of under 300,000 clones in the sample, roughly 88% were seen once. The length of the CDR3 is 14 residues. Germline V gene data show CDR1 as SGHTA and CDR2 as FQGNSA. The junction had 5 bases not matched to a gene; V was cut back by 3 bases and J by 6 bases. The chain links TRBV7-2 to TRBJ1-2; 9 bases fit TRBD1. The sequence came from a woman between 25 and 40 years old with active or convalescent COVID-19. Sequenced material: peripheral blood. CDR3 sequence reads: CASSFPTGGDGYTF. The CDR3 DNA reads TGTGCCAGCAGCTTTCCGACAGGGGGAGATGGCTACACCTTC.